This T cell receptor (beta chain) was sequenced for a study of blood T cell repertoires in COVID-19. About the research overall: Researchers got acute and convalescent COVID-19 samples from the United States, Italy and Spain.

This CDR3 contains 16 residues. From germline, CDR1 is LNHNV and CDR2 YYDKDF (reference sequence). V lost 2 bases to trimming and J lost 1 base, with 14 bases between them. Each participant's cohort was designated according to participant-reported clinical history. What the recovered Cohort 3 donors had was two negative PCRs, clearance, or symptom resolution. Original methodology: From reference gene primer amplification, estimates of nucleated cell counts were derived. The data were produced by immunoSEQ multiplex PCR, yet TCRdb's version contains in-frame clones alone and is incomplete. D and trimming come from the DNA, and the V and J calls and clone size come from that table. Among approximately 440,000 clones, around 87% were seen once, and the ten largest hold about 0.75%.

The clonotype comes from a woman aged 18-35 years who had recovered from COVID-19. The chain recombines TRBV15 with TRBJ1-1; D unresolved. Sequenced sample: PBMCs or T cells enriched from blood (not recorded which). CDR3 bases: TGTGCCACCAGCAGATTTTCAGGAGAGGGGAACACTGAAGCTTTCTTT. It specifies CATSRFSGEGNTEAFF.